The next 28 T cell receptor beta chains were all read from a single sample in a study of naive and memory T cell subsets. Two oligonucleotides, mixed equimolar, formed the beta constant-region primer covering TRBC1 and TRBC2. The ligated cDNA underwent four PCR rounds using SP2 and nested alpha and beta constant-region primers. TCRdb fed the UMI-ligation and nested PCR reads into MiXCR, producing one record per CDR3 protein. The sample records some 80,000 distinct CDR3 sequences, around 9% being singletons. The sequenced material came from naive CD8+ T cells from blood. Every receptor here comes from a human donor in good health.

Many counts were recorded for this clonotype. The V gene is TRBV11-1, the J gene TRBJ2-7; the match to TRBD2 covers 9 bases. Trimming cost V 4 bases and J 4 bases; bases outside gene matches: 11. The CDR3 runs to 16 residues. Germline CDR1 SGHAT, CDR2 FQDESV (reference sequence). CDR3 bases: TGTGCCAGCAGCTCATCTTATAGCGGGAGAGGGTACGAGCAGTACTTC. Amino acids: CASSSSYSGRGYEQYF.

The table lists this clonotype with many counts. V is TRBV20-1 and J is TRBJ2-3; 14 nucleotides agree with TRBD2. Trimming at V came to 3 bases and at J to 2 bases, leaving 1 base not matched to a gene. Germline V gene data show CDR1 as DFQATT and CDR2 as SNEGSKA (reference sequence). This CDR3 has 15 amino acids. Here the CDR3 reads CSARGLAGVTDTQYF. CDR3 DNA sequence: TGCAGTGCTAGGGGACTAGCGGGAGTCACAGATACGCAGTATTTT.

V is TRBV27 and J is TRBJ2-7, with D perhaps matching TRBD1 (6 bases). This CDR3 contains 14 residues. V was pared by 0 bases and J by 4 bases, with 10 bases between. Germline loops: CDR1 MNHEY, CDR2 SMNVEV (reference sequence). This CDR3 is CASSLSRTAYEQYF. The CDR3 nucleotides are TGTGCCAGCAGTTTATCGAGGACAGCTTACGAGCAGTACTTC.

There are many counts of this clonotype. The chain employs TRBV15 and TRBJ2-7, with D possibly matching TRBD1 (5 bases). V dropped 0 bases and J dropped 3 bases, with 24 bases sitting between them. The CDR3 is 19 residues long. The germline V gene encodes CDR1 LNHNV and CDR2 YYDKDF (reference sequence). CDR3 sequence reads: CATSRDRRTRPNSFYEQYF. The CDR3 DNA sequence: TGTGCCACCAGCAGAGATCGGCGGACACGACCAAACTCATTCTACGAGCAGTACTTC.

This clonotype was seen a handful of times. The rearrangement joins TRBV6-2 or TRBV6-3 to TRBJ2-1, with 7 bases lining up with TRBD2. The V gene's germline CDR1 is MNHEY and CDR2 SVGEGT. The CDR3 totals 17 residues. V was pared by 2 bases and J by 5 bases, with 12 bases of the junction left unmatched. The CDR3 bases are TGTGCCAGCAGTTACAGGATGGGGGACTACCTAAACAATGAGCAGTTCTTC. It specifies CASSYRMGDYLNNEQFF.

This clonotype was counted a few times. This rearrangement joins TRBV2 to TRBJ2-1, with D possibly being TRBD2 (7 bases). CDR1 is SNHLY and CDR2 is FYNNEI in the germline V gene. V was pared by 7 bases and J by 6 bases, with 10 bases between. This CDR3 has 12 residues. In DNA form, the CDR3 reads TGTGCCAGCACCGGGGGGCCCAATGAGCAGTTCTTC. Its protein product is CASTGGPNEQFF.

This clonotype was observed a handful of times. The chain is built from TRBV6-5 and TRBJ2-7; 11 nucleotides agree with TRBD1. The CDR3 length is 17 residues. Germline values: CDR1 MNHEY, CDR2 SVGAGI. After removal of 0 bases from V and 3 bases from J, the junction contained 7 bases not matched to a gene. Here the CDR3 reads CASSYSGLGTGGYEQYF. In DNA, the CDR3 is TGTGCCAGCAGTTACTCGGGCCTCGGGACAGGGGGCTACGAGCAGTACTTC.

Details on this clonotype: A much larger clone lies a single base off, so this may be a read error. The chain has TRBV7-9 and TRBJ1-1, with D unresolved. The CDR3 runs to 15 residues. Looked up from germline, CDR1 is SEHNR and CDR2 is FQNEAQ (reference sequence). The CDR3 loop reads CASSLVAGPNTEVFF. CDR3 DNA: TGTGCCAGCAGCTTAGTAGCAGGTCCGAACACTGAAGTTTTCTTT.

The CDR3 bases are TGTGCCAGTAGTGTCGGGTCCACCGACAATGAGCAGTTCTTC. Protein: CASSVGSTDNEQFF. The chain recombines TRBV19 with TRBJ2-1, with no clear D. Germline values: CDR1 LNHDA, CDR2 SQIVND (reference sequence). The V end was cut by 5 bases, the J end by 5 bases, with 13 bases between. This CDR3 spans 14 amino acids.

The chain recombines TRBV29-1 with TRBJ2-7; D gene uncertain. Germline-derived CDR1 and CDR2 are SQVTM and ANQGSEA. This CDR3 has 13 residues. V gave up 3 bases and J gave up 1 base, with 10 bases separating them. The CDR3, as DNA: TGCAGCGTTGATCTCTCGGATTCCTACGAGCAGTACTTC. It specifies CSVDLSDSYEQYF.

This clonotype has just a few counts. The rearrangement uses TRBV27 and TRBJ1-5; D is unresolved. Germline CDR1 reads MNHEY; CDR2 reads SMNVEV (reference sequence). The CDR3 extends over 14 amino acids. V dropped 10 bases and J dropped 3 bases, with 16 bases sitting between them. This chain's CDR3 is CATSPSGSNQPQHF. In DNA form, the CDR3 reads TGTGCCACCTCCCCTTCAGGTTCCAATCAGCCCCAGCATTTT.

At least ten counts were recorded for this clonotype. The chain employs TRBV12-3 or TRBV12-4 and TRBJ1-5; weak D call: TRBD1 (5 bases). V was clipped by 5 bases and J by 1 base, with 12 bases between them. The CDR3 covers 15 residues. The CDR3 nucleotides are TGTGCCAGCAGTCCTACGACAGCCAGCAATCAGCCCCAGCATTTT. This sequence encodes CASSPTTASNQPQHF.

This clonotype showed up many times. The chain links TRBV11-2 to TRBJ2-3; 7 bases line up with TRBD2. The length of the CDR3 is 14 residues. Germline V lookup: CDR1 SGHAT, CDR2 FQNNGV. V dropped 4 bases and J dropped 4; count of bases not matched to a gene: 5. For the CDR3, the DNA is TGTGCCAGCAGCTCTACCGCGGGAGCAGATACGCAGTATTTT. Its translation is CASSSTAGADTQYF.

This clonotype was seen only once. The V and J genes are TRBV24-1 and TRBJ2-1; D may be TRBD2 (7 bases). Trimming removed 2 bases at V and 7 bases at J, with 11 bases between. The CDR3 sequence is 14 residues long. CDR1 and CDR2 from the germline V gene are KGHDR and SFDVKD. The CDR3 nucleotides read TGTGCCACCAGTGATTACGGGGGGCAAAATGAGCAGTTCTTC. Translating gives CATSDYGGQNEQFF.

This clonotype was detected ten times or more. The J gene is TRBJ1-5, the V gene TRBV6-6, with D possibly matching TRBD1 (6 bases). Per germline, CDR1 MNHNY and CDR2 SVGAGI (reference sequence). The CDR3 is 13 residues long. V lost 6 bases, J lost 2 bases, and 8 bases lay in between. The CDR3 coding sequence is TGTGCCAGCAGACAGGGCGGCAATCAGCCCCAGCATTTT. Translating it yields CASRQGGNQPQHF.

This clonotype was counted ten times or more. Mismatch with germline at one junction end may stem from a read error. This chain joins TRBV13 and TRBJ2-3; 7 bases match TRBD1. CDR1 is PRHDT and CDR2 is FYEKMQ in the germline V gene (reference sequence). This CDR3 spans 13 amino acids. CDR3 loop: CASSLGGGGGPNF. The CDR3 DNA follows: TGTGCCAGCAGCTTAGGAGGGGGCGGCGGCCCAAATTTT.

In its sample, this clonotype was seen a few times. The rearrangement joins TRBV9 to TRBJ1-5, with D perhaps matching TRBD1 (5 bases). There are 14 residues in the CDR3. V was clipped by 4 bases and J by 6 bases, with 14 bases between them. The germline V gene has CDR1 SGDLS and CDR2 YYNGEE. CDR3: CASSLDGGSQPQHF. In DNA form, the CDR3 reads TGTGCCAGCAGCCTCGACGGGGGTTCTCAGCCCCAGCATTTT.

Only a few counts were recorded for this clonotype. The CDR3 DNA follows: TGTGCCAGCAGTCCCGGACTAGATGCCTACAATGAGCAGTTCTTC. Translating it yields CASSPGLDAYNEQFF. The chain carries TRBV6-5 and TRBJ2-1; 7 bases align to TRBD2. With V trimmed by 5 bases and J by 2 bases, 6 bases remained unmatched. CDR3 length: 15 amino acids. Germline assignment: CDR1 MNHEY and CDR2 SVGAGI.

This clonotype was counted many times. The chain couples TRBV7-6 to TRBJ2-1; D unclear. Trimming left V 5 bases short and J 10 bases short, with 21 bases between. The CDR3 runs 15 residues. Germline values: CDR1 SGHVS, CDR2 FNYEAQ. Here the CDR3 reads CASSRLAITNVEQFF. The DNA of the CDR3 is TGTGCCAGCAGCCGTCTGGCTATTACGAATGTCGAGCAGTTCTTC.

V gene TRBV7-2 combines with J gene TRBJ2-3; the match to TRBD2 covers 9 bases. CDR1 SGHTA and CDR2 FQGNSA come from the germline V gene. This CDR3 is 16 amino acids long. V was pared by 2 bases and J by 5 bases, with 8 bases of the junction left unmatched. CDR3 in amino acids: CASSLPYSGSLDTQYF. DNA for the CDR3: TGTGCCAGCAGCTTACCCTATAGCGGGAGTTTAGATACGCAGTATTTT.

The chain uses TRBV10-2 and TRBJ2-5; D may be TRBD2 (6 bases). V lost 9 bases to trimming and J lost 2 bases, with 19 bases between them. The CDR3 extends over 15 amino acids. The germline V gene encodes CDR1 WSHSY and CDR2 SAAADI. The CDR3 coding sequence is TGCGCCAGGGGGGGATGGGGCGGGGTTCAAGAGACCCAGTACTTC. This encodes CARGGWGGVQETQYF.

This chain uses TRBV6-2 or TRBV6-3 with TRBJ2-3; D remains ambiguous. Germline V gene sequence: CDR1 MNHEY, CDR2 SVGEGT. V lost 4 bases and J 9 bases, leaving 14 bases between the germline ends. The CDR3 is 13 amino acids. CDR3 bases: TGTGCCAGCAGTTCCCCAACACAGATAACGCAGTATTTT. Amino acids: CASSSPTQITQYF.

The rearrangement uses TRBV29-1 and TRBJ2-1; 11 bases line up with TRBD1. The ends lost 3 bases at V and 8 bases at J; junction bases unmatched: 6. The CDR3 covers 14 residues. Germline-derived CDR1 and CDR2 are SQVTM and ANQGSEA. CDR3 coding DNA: TGCAGCGTTGATCGGGACAGGGGGGGCGATGAGCAGTTCTTC. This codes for CSVDRDRGGDEQFF.

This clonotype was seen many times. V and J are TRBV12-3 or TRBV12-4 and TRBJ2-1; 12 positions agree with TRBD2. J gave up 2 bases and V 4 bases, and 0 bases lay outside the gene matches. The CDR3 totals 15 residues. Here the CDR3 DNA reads TGTGCCAGCAGTTCTAGCGGGAGGGCCTACAATGAGCAGTTCTTC. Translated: CASSSSGRAYNEQFF.

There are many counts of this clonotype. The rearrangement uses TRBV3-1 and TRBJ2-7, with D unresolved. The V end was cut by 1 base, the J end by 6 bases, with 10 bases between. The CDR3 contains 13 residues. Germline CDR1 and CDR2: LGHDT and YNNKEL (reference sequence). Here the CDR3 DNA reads TGTGCCAGCAGCCAAGGCGTAGGGTTCGAGCAGTACTTC. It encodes CASSQGVGFEQYF.

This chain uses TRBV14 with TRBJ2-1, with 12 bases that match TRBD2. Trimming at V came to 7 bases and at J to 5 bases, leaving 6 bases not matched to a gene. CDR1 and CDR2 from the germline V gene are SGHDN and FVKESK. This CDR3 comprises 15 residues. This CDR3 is CASKVTSGRHNEQFF. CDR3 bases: TGTGCCAGCAAGGTGACTAGCGGGAGACACAATGAGCAGTTCTTC.

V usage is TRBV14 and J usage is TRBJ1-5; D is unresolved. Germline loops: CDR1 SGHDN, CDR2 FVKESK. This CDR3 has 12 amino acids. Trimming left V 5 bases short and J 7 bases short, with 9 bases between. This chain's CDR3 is CASSKGNQPQHF. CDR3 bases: TGTGCCAGCAGCAAGGGAAACCAGCCCCAGCATTTT.

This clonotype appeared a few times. DNA for the CDR3: TGTGCCAGCAGCATTACTAGCGGCCAGTTCTCTGGGGCCAACGTCCTGACTTTC. It yields the protein CASSITSGQFSGANVLTF. The rearrangement uses TRBV7-2 and TRBJ2-6; 8 bases align to TRBD2. Germline trimming cut 5 bases from V and 0 bases from J; bases unmatched to any gene: 9. The CDR3 contains 18 residues. Germline V CDR1 and CDR2: SGHTA, FQGNSA.